This T cell receptor (beta chain) came from a study of Ad26.COV2.S vaccination and SARS-CoV-2 variants. This table comes from immunoSEQ multiplex PCR, and its TCRdb copy is limited to in-frame clones, with some not included. The sample gives 300,000 to 350,000 clones, roughly 88% of which show up once; 5.5% is in the top ten. J was trimmed by 0 bases and V by 0 bases; bases with no gene match: 7. CDR3 length: 19 residues. Per germline, CDR1 SGDLS and CDR2 YYNGEE. Treatment indicated: 15 to 20 received Ad26.COV2.S at low or high dose, single or two shots; 5 received placebo; per-sample allocation not given. Sampling happened 63 days after the first vaccine or placebo injection.

The TCR sequence derives from a person between 18 and 65 years old who received the Ad26.COV2.S COVID-19 vaccine or a placebo. The source was peripheral blood, collected in a trial of Ad26.COV2.S vaccine versus placebo. The chain uses TRBV9 and TRBJ2-1, with 12 bases aligning to TRBD2. The CDR3 reads CASSVDPSGGVSSYNEQFF. The CDR3 DNA follows: TGTGCCAGCAGCGTAGACCCTAGCGGGGGGGTAAGCTCCTACAATGAGCAGTTCTTC.